Listed here is a single T cell receptor beta chain. Its target is not known. The sample originates from a study of cytomegalovirus exposure and HLA in healthy donors. Study-level results: Analysis was carried out at a later point, and it linked a missense DCLRE1C variant to TCR beta V- and J-gene trimming. One later analysis reportedly identified an Asian-associated ancestry cluster that showed fewer N-insertions than the roughly 700-donor mean.

With 0 bases clipped from V and 5 bases from J, the junction kept 5 bases outside the gene matches. CDR1 SGDLS and CDR2 YYNGEE come from the germline V gene. The CDR3 sequence is 16 residues long. 60 Vbeta and 13 Jbeta primers were used in PCR. The data were produced by immunoSEQ multiplex PCR, yet TCRdb's version contains in-frame clones alone and is incomplete. This repertoire includes tens of thousands of clones. The receptor's source is a man in his forties in good health and CMV-seronegative. V usage is TRBV9 and J usage is TRBJ2-7; 13 positions match TRBD2. Material: PBMCs. The chain's CDR3 is CASSVGLAGGGNEQYF. The CDR3 DNA is TGTGCCAGCAGCGTAGGACTAGCGGGAGGCGGAAACGAGCAGTACTTC.